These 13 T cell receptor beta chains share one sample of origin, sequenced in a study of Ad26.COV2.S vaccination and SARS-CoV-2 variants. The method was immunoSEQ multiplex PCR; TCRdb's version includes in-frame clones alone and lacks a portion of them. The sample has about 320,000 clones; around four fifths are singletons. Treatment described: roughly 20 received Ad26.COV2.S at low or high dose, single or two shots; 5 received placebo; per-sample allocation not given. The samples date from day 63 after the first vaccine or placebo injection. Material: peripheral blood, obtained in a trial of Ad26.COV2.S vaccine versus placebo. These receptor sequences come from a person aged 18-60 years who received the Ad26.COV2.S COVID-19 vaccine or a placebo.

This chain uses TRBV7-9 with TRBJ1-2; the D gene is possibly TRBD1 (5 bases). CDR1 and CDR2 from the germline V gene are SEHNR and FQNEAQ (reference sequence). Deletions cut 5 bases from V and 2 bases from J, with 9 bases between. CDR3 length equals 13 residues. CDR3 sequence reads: CASSPRDNYGYTF. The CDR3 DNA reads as TGTGCCAGCAGCCCCCGGGACAACTATGGCTACACCTTC.

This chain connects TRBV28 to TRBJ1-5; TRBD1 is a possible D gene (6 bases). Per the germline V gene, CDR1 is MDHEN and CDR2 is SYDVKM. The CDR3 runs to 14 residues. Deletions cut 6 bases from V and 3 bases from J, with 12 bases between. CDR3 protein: CASRRDNTNQPQHF. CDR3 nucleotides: TGTGCCAGCAGACGGGACAACACCAATCAGCCCCAGCATTTT.

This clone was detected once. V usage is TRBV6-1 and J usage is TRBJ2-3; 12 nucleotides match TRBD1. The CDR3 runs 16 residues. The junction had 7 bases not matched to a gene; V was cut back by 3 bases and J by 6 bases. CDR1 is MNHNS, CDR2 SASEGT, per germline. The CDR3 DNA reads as TGTGCCAGCAGTGATATGGGACAGGGGGCTTCGGATACGCAGTATTTT. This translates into CASSDMGQGASDTQYF.

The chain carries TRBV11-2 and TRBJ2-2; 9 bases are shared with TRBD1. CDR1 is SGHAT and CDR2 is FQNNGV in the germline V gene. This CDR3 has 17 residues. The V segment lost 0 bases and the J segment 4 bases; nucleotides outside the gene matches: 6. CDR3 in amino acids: CASSLDRDRALTGELFF. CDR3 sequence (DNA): TGTGCCAGCAGCTTAGACCGGGACAGGGCTCTCACCGGGGAGCTGTTTTTT. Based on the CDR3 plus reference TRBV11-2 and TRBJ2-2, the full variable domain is EAGVAQSPRYKIIEKRQSVAFWCNPISGHATLYWYQQILGQGPKLLIQFQNNGVVDDSQLPKDRFSAERLKGVDSTLKIQPAKLEDSAVYLCASSLDRDRALTGELFFGEGSRLTVL.

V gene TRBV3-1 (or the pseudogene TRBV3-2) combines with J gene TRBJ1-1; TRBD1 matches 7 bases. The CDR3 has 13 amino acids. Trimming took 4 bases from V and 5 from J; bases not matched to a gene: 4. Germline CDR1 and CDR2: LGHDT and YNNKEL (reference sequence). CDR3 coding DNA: TGTGCCAGCAGCCCGACAGGGTTAACTGAAGCTTTCTTT. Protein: CASSPTGLTEAFF.

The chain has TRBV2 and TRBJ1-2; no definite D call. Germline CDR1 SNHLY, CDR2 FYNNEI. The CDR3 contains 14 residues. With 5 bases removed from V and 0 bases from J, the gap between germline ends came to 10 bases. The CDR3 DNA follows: TGTGCCAGCAGTCAGGAGTTAGCTAACTATGGCTACACCTTC. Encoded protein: CASSQELANYGYTF.

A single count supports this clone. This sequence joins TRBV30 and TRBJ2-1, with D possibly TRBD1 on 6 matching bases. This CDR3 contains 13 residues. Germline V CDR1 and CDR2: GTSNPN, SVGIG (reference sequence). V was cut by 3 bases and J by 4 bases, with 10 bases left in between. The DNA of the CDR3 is TGTGCCTGGAGGCCCGACAGGTACAATGAGCAGTTCTTC. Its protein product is CAWRPDRYNEQFF.

The CDR3 DNA reads as TGTGCCAGCAGTTACCTTCCGGATAGCTCCTACGAGCAGTACTTC. Protein: CASSYLPDSSYEQYF. V usage is TRBV6-5 and J usage is TRBJ2-7, with unresolved D. The V end lost 2 bases, the J end lost 0 bases, and 11 bases lay between the germline ends. The CDR3 runs to 15 residues. The germline CDR1 and CDR2 sequences are MNHEY and SVGAGI.

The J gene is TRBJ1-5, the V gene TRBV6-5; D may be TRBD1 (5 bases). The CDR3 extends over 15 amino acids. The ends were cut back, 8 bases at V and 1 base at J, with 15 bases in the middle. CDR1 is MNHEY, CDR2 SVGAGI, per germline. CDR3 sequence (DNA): TGTGCCAGCGGGAGGGGAGGGGTGAGCAATCAGCCCCAGCATTTT. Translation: CASGRGGVSNQPQHF.

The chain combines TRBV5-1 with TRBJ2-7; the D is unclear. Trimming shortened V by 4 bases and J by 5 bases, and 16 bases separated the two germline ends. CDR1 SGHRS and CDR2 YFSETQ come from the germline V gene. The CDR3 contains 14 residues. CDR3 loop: CASSPVASLDEQYF. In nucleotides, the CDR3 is TGCGCCAGCAGCCCGGTGGCCAGCCTCGACGAGCAGTACTTC.

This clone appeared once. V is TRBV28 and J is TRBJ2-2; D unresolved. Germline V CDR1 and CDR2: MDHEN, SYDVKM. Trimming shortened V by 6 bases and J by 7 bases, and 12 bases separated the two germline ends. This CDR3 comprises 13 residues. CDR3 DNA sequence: TGTGCCAGCAGCCCGCCGGGTGTCGGGGAGCTGTTTTTT. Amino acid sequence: CASSPPGVGELFF. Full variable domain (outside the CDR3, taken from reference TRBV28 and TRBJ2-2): DVKVTQSSRYLVKRTGEKVFLECVQDMDHENMFWYRQDPGLGLRLIYFSYDVKMKEKGDIPEGYSVSREKKERFSLILESASTNQTSMYLCASSPPGVGELFFGEGSRLTVL.

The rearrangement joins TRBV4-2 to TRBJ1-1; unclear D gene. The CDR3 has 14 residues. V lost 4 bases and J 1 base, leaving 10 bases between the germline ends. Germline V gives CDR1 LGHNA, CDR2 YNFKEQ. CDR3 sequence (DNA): TGTGCCAGCAGCCGGGAGATTGGGAACACTGAAGCTTTCTTT. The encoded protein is CASSREIGNTEAFF.

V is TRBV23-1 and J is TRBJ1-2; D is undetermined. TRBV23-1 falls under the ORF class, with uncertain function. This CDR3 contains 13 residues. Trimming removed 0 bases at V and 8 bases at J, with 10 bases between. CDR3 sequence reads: CASSQSPGMGYTF. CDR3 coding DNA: TGCGCCAGCAGTCAATCGCCGGGAATGGGCTACACCTTC.